A single TCR beta chain is shown here with its context. Its antigen is currently unknown. Possible read error: a much larger clone is one base away. This sample is part of a study of tumor and adjacent non-tumor tissue in lung cancer. Whole-study results and caveats: Patients with more diverse tumor TCRs had worse survival.

The library came from three nested PCR rounds adapted from ARM-PCR protocols. One entry per CDR3 protein results from TCRdb running MiXCR on the multiplex PCR reads. The top ten clones hold less than 20% of a sample with approximately 100,000 distinct CDR3 sequences, less than 75% of them seen once. Germline V gene lookup returns CDR1 SGHDN and CDR2 FVKESK. CDR3 length: 14 residues. No cell sorting was done before RNA was extracted from the tissue. More than 3 cm separated this lung sample from the edge of the tumor. The chain is built from TRBV14 and TRBJ2-1, with D maybe TRBD2 (6 bases). The origin of this receptor is a young man with non-small cell lung cancer. Material: distant non-tumor lung tissue. The CDR3 loop is CASNQVIRGGEQFF. The CDR3 region has the DNA TGTGCCAGCAACCAAGTCATCCGGGGAGGTGAGCAGTTCTTC. Filled out from reference TRBV14 and TRBJ2-1, the complete variable domain reads EAGVTQFPSHSVIEKGQTVTLRCDPISGHDNLYWYRRVMGKEIKFLLHFVKESKQDESGMPNNRFLAERTGGTYSTLKVQPAELEDSGVYFCASNQVIRGGEQFFGPGTRLTVL.